This T cell receptor (beta chain) was found in a study of metastatic and nonmetastatic thyroid tumors. As for the study in general: A comparison of repertoires was made across blood and tumor or nodule tissue from malignant and benign thyroid patients. Broader study findings: When malignant thyroid tumors were compared with benign nodules, TCR beta diversity was reportedly significantly higher in the malignant tumors. This held in both blood and tumor samples.

No patient had received any treatment before thyroid surgery. In the original analysis: The study took CDR3 differences across clinicopathological groups and made a distant-metastasis classifier for papillary thyroid cancer from them. TCRdb re-called the PCR reads with MiXCR. The authors' filters were not applied to this entry. The repertoire consists of about 16,000 clones, with roughly a third occurring once and the leading ten covering about 13%. This clone was found many times. The antigen remains unidentified. The germline gives CDR1 SGHTA, CDR2 FQGNSA. The ends lost 5 bases at V and 3 bases at J; junction bases unmatched: 7. The CDR3 totals 15 residues.

The receptor's source is a male donor with papillary thyroid cancer or a benign thyroid nodule (not recorded which). Some clones in this sample may be carry-over from other donors' samples. The sample taken for sequencing was tumor tissue. The chain combines TRBV7-2 with TRBJ2-1; 7 nucleotides match TRBD1. The CDR3 region is CASSPRQGYYNEQFF. In DNA, the CDR3 is TGTGCCAGCAGCCCTAGACAGGGTTACTACAATGAGCAGTTCTTC.